The sequence of this T cell receptor beta chain was determined in a study of cytomegalovirus exposure and HLA in healthy donors. Study at large: A later analysis reported the same platform for the roughly 120 validation repertoires and the roughly 630 first-cohort repertoires.

About this clone itself: Its antigen is currently unknown.

The CDR3 runs 14 residues. Per the germline V gene, CDR1 is SGHTA and CDR2 is FQGNSA. V lost 5 bases and J lost 3; bases outside the gene matches: 7. Libraries were prepared by immunoSEQ multiplex PCR; TCRdb keeps only in-frame clonotypes and omits some of them. Of some 160,000 clones listed, approximately 90% were seen once; the top ten hold about 3%. Study-level points and caveats: Rare TCR sequences dominated, though some public TCRs recurred in many donors.

The approximately 120-subject validation cohort, separate from the 666-subject first cohort, included the donors. The source of this sequence is a man aged 18 to 35 in good health and CMV-seronegative. The sequencing sample was made of PBMCs. This rearrangement joins TRBV7-2 to TRBJ2-7, with 7 nucleotides matching TRBD2. The CDR3 is CASSAALAIYEQYF. The CDR3, as DNA: TGTGCCAGCAGCGCAGCACTAGCGATCTACGAGCAGTACTTC. The full variable domain, its missing parts supplied by reference TRBV7-2 and TRBJ2-7, is GAGVSQSPSNKVTEKGKDVELRCDPISGHTALYWYRQSLGQGLEFLIYFQGNSAPDKSGLPSDRFSAERTGGSVSTLTIQRTQQEDSAVYLCASSAALAIYEQYFGPGTRLTVT.